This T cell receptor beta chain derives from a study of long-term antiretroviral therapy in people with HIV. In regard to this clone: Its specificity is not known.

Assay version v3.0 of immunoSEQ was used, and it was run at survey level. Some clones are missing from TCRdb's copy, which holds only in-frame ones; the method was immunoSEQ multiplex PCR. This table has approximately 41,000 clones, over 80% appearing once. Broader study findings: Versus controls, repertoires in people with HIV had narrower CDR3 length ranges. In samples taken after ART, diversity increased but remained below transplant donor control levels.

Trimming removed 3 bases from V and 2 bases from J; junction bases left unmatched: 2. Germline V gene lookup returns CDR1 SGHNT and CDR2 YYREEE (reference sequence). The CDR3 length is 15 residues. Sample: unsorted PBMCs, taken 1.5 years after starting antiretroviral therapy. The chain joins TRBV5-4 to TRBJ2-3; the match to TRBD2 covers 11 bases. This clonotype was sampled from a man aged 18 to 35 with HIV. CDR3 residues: CASSSGLAVTDTQYF. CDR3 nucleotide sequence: TGTGCCAGCAGCTCGGGACTAGCGGTCACAGATACGCAGTATTTT.